The 28 T cell receptor beta chains presented below share a single source sample, sequenced in a study of PD-1 blockade in classical Hodgkin lymphoma (dated by TCRdb to 2019 to 2021). The library was generated by the immunoSEQ multiplex PCR assay. Here the immuneACCESS table is served through TCRdb, limited to in-frame sequences with V and J called. Missing clones are a known gap in these copies; in checked studies unresolved V genes cover under half, and the rest lacks a known reason. For this sample the table gives tens of thousands of clones, of which 75% to 90% were detected only once. The leading ten clones occupy 14% to 15% of the sample. In the paper's terms, the time point label means: cycle 1 day 1 (C1D1), immediately before nivolumab initiation. Every trial patient had relapsed following autologous stem cell transplantation, and prior brentuximab vedotin exposure was what differed among cohorts A, B and C.

The sequencing used peripheral blood mononuclear cells (PBMCs), collected at baseline. Source of these receptors: a human donor with classical Hodgkin lymphoma.

The rearrangement joins TRBV7-9 to TRBJ1-3, with TRBD1 matching 7 bases. Germline V gene lookup returns CDR1 SEHNR and CDR2 FQNEAQ (reference sequence). After removal of 4 bases from V and 2 bases from J, the junction contained 8 bases not matched to a gene. CDR3 length: 16 amino acids. The CDR3 sequence: CASSSYSDRAGNTIYF. CDR3 nucleotides: TGTGCCAGCAGCTCCTACTCTGACAGGGCTGGAAACACCATATATTTT.

This chain connects TRBV19 to TRBJ2-7; D is possibly TRBD1 or TRBD2 (5 bases each). The length of the CDR3 is 15 residues. V lost 1 base and J lost 3, with 13 bases in between. CDR1 and CDR2 from the germline V gene are LNHDA and SQIVND (reference sequence). The CDR3 is CASSIGPGPLYEQYF. The CDR3 region has the DNA TGTGCCAGTAGTATAGGACCGGGACCCCTCTACGAGCAGTACTTC.

Comments on this clone: One junction end does not reproduce the germline sequence, and a read error may be involved. The gene calls are TRBV5-6 and TRBJ1-1; D is unresolved. Germline CDR1 reads SGHDT; CDR2 reads YYEEEE. CDR3 size: 13 residues. The CDR3 reads CASSSFPNSEAFF. CDR3 DNA sequence: TGTGCCAGCAGCTCCTTCCCGAACAGTGAAGCTTTCTTT.

The chain employs TRBV6-5 and TRBJ2-7; D call uncertain. This CDR3 has 15 amino acids. V dropped 5 bases and J dropped 1 base, with 15 bases sitting between them. Germline CDR1 reads MNHEY; CDR2 reads SVGAGI. The CDR3 protein is CASSPYLGPSYEQYF. CDR3 nucleotide sequence: TGTGCCAGCAGTCCCTATTTGGGCCCGTCCTACGAGCAGTACTTC.

A single count supports this clone. The V and J genes are TRBV6-6 and TRBJ2-2; tentatively, D is TRBD1 (5 bases). The CDR3 consists of 16 residues. Trimming left V 0 bases short and J 7 bases short, with 15 bases between. CDR1 MNHNY and CDR2 SVGAGI come from the germline V gene (reference sequence). CDR3 in amino acids: CASSYSQGYRVGELFF. CDR3 coding DNA: TGTGCCAGCAGTTACTCGCAGGGTTATAGGGTCGGGGAGCTGTTTTTT.

The chain uses TRBV6-1 and TRBJ1-1; tentative D call: TRBD1 (5 bases). CDR3 length equals 15 residues. V shed 0 bases and J shed 1 base, with 9 bases lying between them. Germline CDR1 reads MNHNS; CDR2 reads SASEGT. Written as DNA, the CDR3 is TGTGCCAGCAGTGAAGCGCTCGGGGGGAACACTGAAGCTTTCTTT. Amino acids: CASSEALGGNTEAFF.

The chain joins TRBV29-1 to TRBJ2-3; 11 nucleotides agree with TRBD2. This CDR3 region has 16 residues. From germline, CDR1 is SQVTM and CDR2 ANQGSEA. V shed 3 bases, J shed 2 bases, and the junction held 7 bases outside the gene matches. Here the CDR3 reads CSVEPSGGPHTDTQYF. As DNA, the CDR3 is TGCAGCGTTGAGCCTAGCGGGGGGCCTCACACAGATACGCAGTATTTT.

The chain carries TRBV6-5 and TRBJ1-1; no firm D call. Germline loops: CDR1 MNHEY, CDR2 SVGAGI. Between the trimmed V and J ends, which lost 0 bases and 6 bases, there was a span of 14 bases. This CDR3 is 15 amino acids long. The CDR3 region is CASSYSPGSWAEAFF. CDR3 sequence (DNA): TGTGCCAGCAGTTACTCGCCTGGGTCTTGGGCTGAAGCTTTCTTT.

The chain joins TRBV7-6 to TRBJ2-1; D is unresolved. Trimming took 1 base from V and 10 from J, leaving 14 bases between them. Germline-derived CDR1 and CDR2 are SGHVS and FNYEAQ. CDR3 length: 14 residues. The CDR3 loop reads CASSLGWPSGEQFF. CDR3 nucleotide sequence: TGTGCCAGCAGCTTAGGGTGGCCCTCTGGGGAGCAGTTCTTC.

The chain couples TRBV13 to TRBJ1-1, with TRBD1 as a possible D gene (5 bases). The V and J ends lost 3 bases and 2 bases respectively, with 7 bases between them. Germline lookup yields CDR1 PRHDT and CDR2 FYEKMQ (reference sequence). The CDR3 extends over 13 amino acids. The CDR3 DNA is TGTGCCAGCAGCTTGGACACAAACACTGAAGCTTTCTTT. It specifies CASSLDTNTEAFF.

The rearrangement links TRBV19 to TRBJ1-2, with TRBD1 matching 8 bases. Trimming at V came to 5 bases and at J to 3 bases, leaving 5 bases not matched to a gene. The CDR3 runs 14 residues. CDR1 is LNHDA and CDR2 is SQIVND in the germline V gene (reference sequence). CDR3 region: CASSSQGDYYGYTF. The DNA of the CDR3 is TGTGCCAGTAGTTCACAGGGGGACTACTATGGCTACACCTTC.

This rearrangement joins TRBV29-1 to TRBJ1-1; 10 bases are shared with TRBD1. The junction had 6 bases not matched to a gene; V was cut back by 1 base and J by 4 bases. The CDR3 is 15 amino acids. Germline loops: CDR1 SQVTM, CDR2 ANQGSEA. DNA of the CDR3: TGCAGCGTTGAAGGGGTGACAGGGGGCGGCACTGAAGCTTTCTTT. This encodes CSVEGVTGGGTEAFF.

The rearrangement joins TRBV19 to TRBJ2-5, with D unclear. The CDR3 is made up of 13 amino acids. The V gene lost 6 bases and the J gene lost 2 bases, with 10 bases spanning the gap. CDR1 is LNHDA and CDR2 is SQIVND in the germline V gene (reference sequence). The CDR3 nucleotides read TGTGCCAGTAGAATAATGGGGCAAGAGACCCAGTACTTC. As protein: CASRIMGQETQYF.

The chain couples TRBV5-1 to TRBJ2-2; D is tentatively TRBD1 or TRBD2 (5 bases each). This CDR3 is built from 15 residues. The V end was cut by 0 bases, the J end by 4 bases, with 10 bases between. Germline V CDR1 and CDR2: SGHRS, YFSETQ. CDR3 loop: CASSLVGVPTGELFF. The CDR3, as DNA: TGCGCCAGCAGCTTGGTGGGGGTTCCCACCGGGGAGCTGTTTTTT.

The V gene is TRBV5-1, the J gene TRBJ1-1; tentative D call: TRBD1 (5 bases). CDR3 length: 15 residues. Germline assignment: CDR1 SGHRS and CDR2 YFSETQ. Trimming removed 3 bases from V and 4 bases from J, with 16 bases in between. In nucleotides, the CDR3 is TGCGCCAGCAGCTACCGGGACTTAGGGAGCACTGAAGCTTTCTTT. Amino acids: CASSYRDLGSTEAFF.

The chain couples TRBV6-5 to TRBJ2-7; D gene uncertain. The V gene lost 5 bases and the J gene lost 7 bases, with 18 bases spanning the gap. Per germline, CDR1 MNHEY and CDR2 SVGAGI. CDR3 size: 14 residues. The CDR3 loop reads CASSPLPIRMEQYF. The CDR3 nucleotides read TGTGCCAGCAGTCCACTCCCTATCCGTATGGAGCAGTACTTC.

The V call is TRBV5-6, the J call TRBJ1-3, with unresolved D. The CDR3 is 11 amino acids. Trimming removed 2 bases from V and 5 bases from J, with 2 bases in between. Germline loops: CDR1 SGHDT, CDR2 YYEEEE. The CDR3 bases are TGTGCCAGCAGCTTTAGAAACACCATATATTTT. Translation gives CASSFRNTIYF.

The chain links TRBV19 to TRBJ2-2, with D tentatively TRBD1 (5 bases). Germline lookup yields CDR1 LNHDA and CDR2 SQIVND (reference sequence). V gave up 7 bases and J gave up 0 bases, with 18 bases separating them. The CDR3 contains 17 residues. The CDR3 protein is CASTKGRLGANTGELFF. The CDR3 region has the DNA TGTGCCAGTACCAAAGGCCGGCTAGGGGCGAACACCGGGGAGCTGTTTTTT. The full variable domain, rest sourced from reference TRBV19 and TRBJ2-2, is DGGITQSPKYLFRKEGQNVTLSCEQNLNHDAMYWYRQDPGQGLRLIYYSQIVNDFQKGDIAEGYSVSREKKESFPLTVTSAQKNPTAFYLCASTKGRLGANTGELFFGEGSRLTVL.

The table lists this clone with a count of one. V usage is TRBV5-5 and J usage is TRBJ1-1; D is unresolved. V lost 2 bases to trimming and J lost 0 bases, with 5 bases between them. CDR3 size: 13 residues. Germline V CDR1 and CDR2: SGHKS, YYEKEE (reference sequence). Here the CDR3 reads CASSFFLNTEAFF. The DNA of the CDR3 is TGTGCCAGCAGCTTTTTCTTGAACACTGAAGCTTTCTTT.

The chain recombines TRBV7-2 with TRBJ1-2; D gene ambiguous. V lost 1 base and J 1 base, leaving 13 bases between the germline ends. The CDR3 contains 16 residues. The germline V gene encodes CDR1 SGHTA and CDR2 FQGNSA. CDR3 coding DNA: TGTGCCAGCAGCTTAGTGGGTGGCCCGAATAACTATGGCTACACCTTC. Residues: CASSLVGGPNNYGYTF.

The chain joins TRBV6-5 to TRBJ2-7; TRBD2 agrees at 8 bases. CDR1 MNHEY and CDR2 SVGAGI come from the germline V gene. Trimming cost V 7 bases and J 2 bases; bases outside gene matches: 7. The CDR3 runs to 14 residues. CDR3 sequence reads: CASKPGGGTYEQYF. In nucleotides, the CDR3 is TGTGCCAGCAAACCCGGGGGGGGCACCTACGAGCAGTACTTC.

This chain uses TRBV6-5 with TRBJ1-5; D uncertain. CDR1 and CDR2 (germline): MNHEY, SVGAGI. The CDR3 is 12 residues long. V was trimmed by 7 bases and J by 5 bases, leaving 9 bases between them. The CDR3 region is CASKNQDQPQHF. CDR3 DNA sequence: TGTGCCAGCAAGAACCAGGATCAGCCCCAGCATTTT.

The rearrangement links TRBV2 to TRBJ2-7; possibly TRBD1 for D (6 bases). The V gene's germline CDR1 is SNHLY and CDR2 FYNNEI. V lost 6 bases, J lost 3 bases, and 9 bases lay in between. This CDR3 is 12 amino acids long. CDR3 nucleotides: TGTGCCAGCAGATTGGACAGCTACGAGCAGTACTTC. This sequence encodes CASRLDSYEQYF.

The rearrangement links TRBV7-9 to TRBJ2-1; 9 nucleotides align to TRBD2. J was trimmed by 4 bases and V by 2 bases; bases with no gene match: 3. This CDR3 is built from 15 residues. Germline V gene lookup returns CDR1 SEHNR and CDR2 FQNEAQ (reference sequence). The CDR3 loop reads CASSLLAGPYNEQFF. The CDR3 nucleotides are TGTGCCAGCAGCTTACTAGCGGGGCCTTACAATGAGCAGTTCTTC. The full variable domain, rest sourced from reference TRBV7-9 and TRBJ2-1, is DTGVSQNPRHKITKRGQNVTFRCDPISEHNRLYWYRQTLGQGPEFLTYFQNEAQLEKSRLLSDRFSAERPKGSFSTLEIQRTEQGDSAMYLCASSLLAGPYNEQFFGPGTRLTVL.

The gene calls are TRBV5-1 and TRBJ2-1; D gene ambiguous. CDR1 is SGHRS and CDR2 is YFSETQ in the germline V gene. The V end lost 0 bases, the J end lost 8 bases, and 9 bases lay between the germline ends. The CDR3 totals 13 residues. Here the CDR3 reads CASSLGHADEQFF. The CDR3 DNA sequence: TGCGCCAGCAGCTTGGGACATGCGGATGAGCAGTTCTTC. Filled out from reference TRBV5-1 and TRBJ2-1, the complete variable domain reads KAGVTQTPRYLIKTRGQQVTLSCSPISGHRSVSWYQQTPGQGLQFLFEYFSETQRNKGNFPGRFSGRQFSNSRSEMNVSTLELGDSALYLCASSLGHADEQFFGPGTRLTVL.

This chain connects TRBV7-3 to TRBJ2-1; 10 bases agree with TRBD2. CDR1 and CDR2 (germline): SGHTA, FQGTGA. The length of the CDR3 is 14 residues. Losses at the gene ends were 5 bases for V and 12 bases for J; bases not matched to a gene: 10. The CDR3 loop is CASSLAFLAGVQFF. The CDR3 DNA follows: TGTGCCAGCAGCCTCGCCTTCCTAGCGGGGGTGCAGTTCTTC. Filled out from reference TRBV7-3 and TRBJ2-1, the complete variable domain reads GAGVSQTPSNKVTEKGKYVELRCDPISGHTALYWYRQSLGQGPEFLIYFQGTGAADDSGLPNDRFFAVRPEGSVSTLKIQRTERGDSAVYLCASSLAFLAGVQFFGPGTRLTVL.

The chain is built from TRBV12-5 and TRBJ2-2; 10 nucleotides align to TRBD2. In germline, CDR1 is LGHNT, CDR2 FRNRAP. This CDR3 comprises 17 residues. The J segment lost 2 bases and the V segment lost 6 bases, leaving 9 bases of the junction unmatched. CDR3 sequence: CASGKTRTSGNTGELFF. The CDR3 bases are TGTGCTAGTGGGAAAACCCGGACTAGCGGAAACACCGGGGAGCTGTTTTTT. Using reference TRBV12-5 and TRBJ2-2 for the parts outside the CDR3, the full variable domain is DARVTQTPRHKVTEMGQEVTMRCQPILGHNTVFWYRQTMMQGLELLAYFRNRAPLDDSGMPKDRFSAEMPDATLATLKIQPSEPRDSAVYFCASGKTRTSGNTGELFFGEGSRLTVL.

The chain couples TRBV2 to TRBJ1-2, with D unresolved. Germline V gene lookup returns CDR1 SNHLY and CDR2 FYNNEI. V was clipped by 6 bases and J by 6 bases, with 20 bases between them. This CDR3 region has 15 residues. The CDR3 region is CASSPLPRREHGYTF. The CDR3 nucleotides read TGTGCCAGCAGCCCATTACCACGTCGCGAGCATGGCTACACCTTC.